Following are 19 T cell receptor beta chains from one sample sequenced in a study of OX40 agonist ivuxolimab in advanced cancers. This table comes from immunoSEQ multiplex PCR, and its TCRdb copy is limited to in-frame clones, with some not included. The data hold 79,000 or so clones, with roughly nine tenths observed a single time. This sample comprised CD4+ or CD8+ T cells sorted from blood, obtained in a trial of the OX40 agonist ivuxolimab. These receptors came from an adult with an advanced solid tumor such as melanoma, head and neck, liver or kidney cancer.

CDR3 DNA: TGTGCCAGCAGCTTATCGGGACTAGCGAACACCGGGGAGCTGTTTTTT. Protein product: CASSLSGLANTGELFF. The chain is built from TRBV7-9 and TRBJ2-2; 8 bases match TRBD2. V was clipped by 2 bases and J by 0 bases; unmatched bases: 2. Germline V gene lookup returns CDR1 SEHNR and CDR2 FQNEAQ (reference sequence). This CDR3 spans 16 amino acids.

The J gene is TRBJ2-7, the V gene TRBV28; D is perhaps TRBD1 or TRBD2 (6 bases each). Trimming stripped 8 bases from V and 3 bases from J, with 17 bases between. The germline V gene has CDR1 MDHEN and CDR2 SYDVKM. The CDR3 sequence is 14 residues long. The CDR3 region has the DNA TGTGCCAGCCAAGGCGGGACACCAAACTACGAGCAGTACTTC. Its translation is CASQGGTPNYEQYF.

The chain joins TRBV19 to TRBJ2-2; TRBD1 agrees at 9 bases. Germline lookup yields CDR1 LNHDA and CDR2 SQIVND (reference sequence). The CDR3 contains 16 residues. V lost 5 bases, J lost 8 bases, and 12 bases stayed unmatched. The CDR3 is CASSPRDRDWVGELFF. For the CDR3, the DNA is TGTGCCAGTAGTCCCCGGGACAGGGATTGGGTTGGGGAGCTGTTTTTT.

The chain is built from TRBV19 and TRBJ1-1; no clear D gene. Germline V gene data show CDR1 as LNHDA and CDR2 as SQIVND (reference sequence). This CDR3 spans 14 amino acids. The V end was cut by 2 bases, the J end by 3 bases, with 10 bases between. CDR3 sequence reads: CASSIREVDTEAFF. CDR3 nucleotide sequence: TGTGCCAGTAGTATAAGGGAGGTAGACACTGAAGCTTTCTTT.

The J gene is TRBJ1-1, the V gene TRBV19; maybe TRBD1 (6 bases). This CDR3 has 14 residues. CDR1 is LNHDA, CDR2 SQIVND, per germline (reference sequence). With 6 bases removed from V and 1 base from J, the gap between germline ends came to 12 bases. The CDR3 sequence is CASRTGIGNTEAFF. The CDR3 region has the DNA TGTGCCAGTAGAACAGGGATAGGGAACACTGAAGCTTTCTTT.

The V gene is TRBV6-5, the J gene TRBJ2-5; 7 bases map to TRBD2. The CDR3 spans 15 residues. Trimming took 3 bases from V and 4 from J; bases not matched to a gene: 8. The germline V gene encodes CDR1 MNHEY and CDR2 SVGAGI. CDR3 in amino acids: CASSYGAGLGETQYF. The CDR3, as DNA: TGTGCCAGCAGTTATGGAGCGGGATTAGGAGAGACCCAGTACTTC.

The rearrangement links TRBV28 to TRBJ1-1, with TRBD1 as a possible D gene (6 bases). CDR3 length: 17 amino acids. The germline V gene has CDR1 MDHEN and CDR2 SYDVKM. Trimming cost V 6 bases and J 0 bases, with 20 bases left between them. CDR3 coding DNA: TGTGCCAGCAGACGAGGGGGAGGGATGGCCATGAACACTGAAGCTTTCTTT. Residues: CASRRGGGMAMNTEAFF. Using reference TRBV28 and TRBJ1-1 for the parts outside the CDR3, the full variable domain is DVKVTQSSRYLVKRTGEKVFLECVQDMDHENMFWYRQDPGLGLRLIYFSYDVKMKEKGDIPEGYSVSREKKERFSLILESASTNQTSMYLCASRRGGGMAMNTEAFFGQGTRLTVV.

V is TRBV9 and J is TRBJ2-3, with TRBD2 identical over 11 bases. The ends lost 0 bases at V and 1 base at J; junction bases unmatched: 4. The CDR3 covers 17 residues. Germline CDR1 SGDLS, CDR2 YYNGEE. Here the CDR3 reads CASSVDISGRGTDTQYF. In DNA form, the CDR3 reads TGTGCCAGCAGCGTAGACATTAGCGGGAGGGGCACAGATACGCAGTATTTT.

This clone showed up just once. This rearrangement joins TRBV6-4 to TRBJ2-2; 8 nucleotides match TRBD1. CDR1 is MRHNA, CDR2 SNTAGT, per germline. With V trimmed by 6 bases and J by 6 bases, 6 bases remained unmatched. The CDR3 has 14 residues. The CDR3 protein is CASSRDRGAGELFF. The DNA for the CDR3 is TGTGCCAGCAGCCGCGACAGGGGTGCCGGGGAGCTGTTTTTT.

Remarks on this clone: One end of the junction does not line up with germline, which may come from a read error. This chain uses TRBV12-5 with TRBJ2-7; possibly TRBD2 for D (5 bases). CDR1 and CDR2 (germline): LGHNT, FRNRAP. This CDR3 contains 18 residues. CDR3 sequence (DNA): TGTGCTAGTGGTTTGGTACCAGATTCTCCGGCCGCCCGGGATGAGCGGTACTTC. Amino acid sequence: CASGLVPDSPAARDERYF.

The chain joins TRBV11-3 to TRBJ2-6; D is uncertain. Trimming stripped 10 bases from V and 3 bases from J, with 7 bases between. Germline V lookup: CDR1 SGHNT, CDR2 YENEEA. There are 12 residues in the CDR3. The CDR3, as DNA: TGTGCCATACTGGGTGGGGCCAACGTCCTGACTTTC. Its translation: CAILGGANVLTF.

The J gene is TRBJ1-2, the V gene TRBV5-5; 9 positions agree with TRBD1. V dropped 2 bases and J dropped 0; count of bases not matched to a gene: 5. The CDR3 has 16 residues. Germline-derived CDR1 and CDR2 are SGHKS and YYEKEE (reference sequence). CDR3 residues: CASSLTGGLANYGYTF. In nucleotides, the CDR3 is TGTGCCAGCAGCTTAACAGGGGGCCTAGCTAACTATGGCTACACCTTC. The full variable domain, its missing parts supplied by reference TRBV5-5 and TRBJ1-2, is DAGVTQSPTHLIKTRGQQVTLRCSPISGHKSVSWYQQVLGQGPQFIFQYYEKEERGRGNFPDRFSARQFPNYSSELNVNALLLGDSALYLCASSLTGGLANYGYTFGSGTRLTVV.

The chain links TRBV9 to TRBJ2-7; D might be TRBD1 or TRBD2, each matching 5 bases. This CDR3 is 16 amino acids long. V shed 1 base and J shed 3 bases, with 17 bases lying between them. CDR1 and CDR2 from the germline V gene are SGDLS and YYNGEE. CDR3 amino acids: CASSVWLIWDGYEQYF. CDR3 sequence (DNA): TGTGCCAGCAGCGTATGGTTAATCTGGGACGGCTACGAGCAGTACTTC.

This chain links TRBV15 with TRBJ2-5, with a tentative D call TRBD1 (5 bases). Germline V gene lookup returns CDR1 LNHNV and CDR2 YYDKDF (reference sequence). The CDR3 has 11 amino acids. V dropped 11 bases and J dropped 5 bases, with 12 bases sitting between them. The CDR3 sequence is CAVGRLETQYF. The CDR3, as DNA: TGTGCCGTGGGGCGGCTGGAGACCCAGTACTTC.

The chain employs TRBV10-3 and TRBJ2-3; possible D gene TRBD2, 6 bases. The CDR3 runs to 13 residues. V dropped 8 bases and J dropped 4 bases, with 13 bases sitting between them. Germline CDR1 and CDR2: ENHRY and SYGVKD. Written as DNA, the CDR3 is TGTGCCATCGGCGCCGGGAGTCCAGATACGCAGTATTTT. It encodes CAIGAGSPDTQYF.

The genes are TRBV6-6 and TRBJ2-1, with a possible D match to TRBD1 (6 bases). Germline CDR1 is MNHNY and CDR2 is SVGAGI (reference sequence). This CDR3 spans 14 amino acids. V was clipped by 6 bases and J by 1 base, with 10 bases between them. The CDR3 sequence: CASSRGRSYNEQFF. The DNA for the CDR3 is TGTGCCAGCAGCAGGGGAAGGTCCTACAATGAGCAGTTCTTC.

Concerning this clone itself: The same CDR3 is also encoded by other DNA sequences in this sample. The chain recombines TRBV6-5 with TRBJ1-6, with D possibly being TRBD1 (6 bases). In germline, CDR1 is MNHEY, CDR2 SVGAGI. Trimming took 2 bases from V and 10 from J, leaving 12 bases between them. This CDR3 contains 14 residues. The CDR3 loop reads CASSYAQGGSPLHF. Here the CDR3 DNA reads TGTGCCAGCAGTTACGCACAGGGTGGATCACCCCTCCACTTT.

This rearrangement joins TRBV29-1 to TRBJ1-2; 10 bases fit TRBD1. CDR3 length: 14 amino acids. V was clipped by 7 bases and J by 3 bases; unmatched bases: 8. Germline values: CDR1 SQVTM, CDR2 ANQGSEA. The CDR3 sequence: CSAASGTGDYGYTF. As DNA, the CDR3 is TGCAGCGCCGCTTCCGGGACAGGGGACTATGGCTACACCTTC.

The chain's CDR3 is CASSPDTGLGANVLTF. The DNA of the CDR3 is TGCGCCAGCAGCCCCGACACAGGGCTTGGGGCCAACGTCCTGACTTTC. This chain links TRBV5-1 with TRBJ2-6; D might be TRBD1 (6 bases). The length of the CDR3 is 16 residues. Per germline, CDR1 SGHRS and CDR2 YFSETQ. V was shortened by 4 bases and J by 3 bases, with 14 bases between the two germline ends.